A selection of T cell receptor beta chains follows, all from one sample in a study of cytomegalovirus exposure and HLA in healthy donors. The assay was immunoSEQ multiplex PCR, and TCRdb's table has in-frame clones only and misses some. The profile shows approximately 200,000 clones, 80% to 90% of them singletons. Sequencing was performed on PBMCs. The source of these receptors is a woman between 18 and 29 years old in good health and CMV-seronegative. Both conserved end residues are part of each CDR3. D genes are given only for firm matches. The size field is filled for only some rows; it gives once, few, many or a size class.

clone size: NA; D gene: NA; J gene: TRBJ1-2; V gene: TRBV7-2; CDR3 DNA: TGTGCCAGCAGCCCCGGGGGCTATGGCTACACCTTC; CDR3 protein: CASSPGGYGYTF
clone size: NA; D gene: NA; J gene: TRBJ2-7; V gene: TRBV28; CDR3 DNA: TGTGCCAGCAGTTTTGGGCAGGGTGGCTACGAGCAGTACTTC; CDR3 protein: CASSFGQGGYEQYF
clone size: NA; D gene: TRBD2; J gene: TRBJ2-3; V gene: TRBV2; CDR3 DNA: TGTGCCAGCAGTGACGAGCGGGAGGGCCTTGGGGATACGCAGTATTTT; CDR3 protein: CASSDEREGLGDTQYF
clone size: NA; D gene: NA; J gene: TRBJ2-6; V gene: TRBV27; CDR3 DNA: TGTGCCAGCAGTTTATTTGGTTGGGGCAGCTCTGGGGCCAACGTCCTGACTTTC; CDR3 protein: CASSLFGWGSSGANVLTF
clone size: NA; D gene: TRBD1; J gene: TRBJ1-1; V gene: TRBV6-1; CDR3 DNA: TGTGCCAGCAGCAGGGACAGGGTGACTGAAGCTTTCTTT; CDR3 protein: CASSRDRVTEAFF
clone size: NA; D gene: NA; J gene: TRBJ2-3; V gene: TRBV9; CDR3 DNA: TGTGCCAGCAGCGTTGAGGGAGGCCGCACAGATACGCAGTATTTT; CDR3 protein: CASSVEGGRTDTQYF
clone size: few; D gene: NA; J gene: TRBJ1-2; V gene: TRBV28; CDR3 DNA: TGTGCCAGCAGTTTAGGTGACGGGGGAAGAGGCTACACCTTC; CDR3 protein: CASSLGDGGRGYTF
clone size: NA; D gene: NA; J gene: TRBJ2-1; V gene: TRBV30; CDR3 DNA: TGTGCCTGGAGTGTAGCCTCTAGTGGAAATGAGCAGTTCTTC; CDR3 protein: CAWSVASSGNEQFF
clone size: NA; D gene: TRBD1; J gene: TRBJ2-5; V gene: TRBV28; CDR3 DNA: TGTGCCAGCAGCCCGAACAGGGGGCTGGTGCGGGAGACCCAGTACTTC; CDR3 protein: CASSPNRGLVRETQYF
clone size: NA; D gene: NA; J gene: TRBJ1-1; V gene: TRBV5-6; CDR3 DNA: TGTGCCAGCAGCCCAAGGGCGGGGCCTGACACTGAAGCTTTCTTT; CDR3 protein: CASSPRAGPDTEAFF
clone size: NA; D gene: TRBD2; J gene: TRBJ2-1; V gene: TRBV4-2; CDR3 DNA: TGTGCCAGCAGCCAAGACCCCCCCCTAGCGGGAGGAAACAATGAGCAGTTCTTC; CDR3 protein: CASSQDPPLAGGNNEQFF
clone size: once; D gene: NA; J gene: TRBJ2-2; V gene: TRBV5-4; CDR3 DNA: TGTGCCAGCAGCCCCACTAGCTACACCGGGGAGCTGTTTTTT; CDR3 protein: CASSPTSYTGELFF
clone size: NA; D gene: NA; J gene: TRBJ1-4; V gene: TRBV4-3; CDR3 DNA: TGCGCCAGCAGCCAAGGCCGGGGGGCGCGGGCTAATGAAAAACTGTTTTTT; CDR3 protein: CASSQGRGARANEKLFF
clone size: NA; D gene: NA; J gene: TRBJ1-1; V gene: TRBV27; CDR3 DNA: TGTGCCAGCTCGACCCTTCGGGGGGCCTTGGCCATGAACACTGAAGCTTTCTTT; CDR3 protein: CASSTLRGALAMNTEAFF
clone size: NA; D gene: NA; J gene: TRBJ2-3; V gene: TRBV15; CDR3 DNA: TGTGCCACCAGCGGCGAGTTCTGGCGCGACCAGGTGATGGATACGCAGTATTTT; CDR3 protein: CATSGEFWRDQVMDTQYF
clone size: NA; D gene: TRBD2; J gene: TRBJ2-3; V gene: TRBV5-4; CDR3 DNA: TGTGCCAGCAGCACCGGGACTAGCGAGGCAGATACGCAGTATTTT; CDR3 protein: CASSTGTSEADTQYF
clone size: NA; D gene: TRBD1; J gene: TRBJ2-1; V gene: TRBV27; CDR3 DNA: TGTGCCAGCAGTTTACGGCTTCTGGACAGGGGGTTCAATGAGCAGTTCTTC; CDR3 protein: CASSLRLLDRGFNEQFF
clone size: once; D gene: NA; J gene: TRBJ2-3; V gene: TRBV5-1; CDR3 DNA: TGCGCCAGCAGCTTGGAGACTAAGCTACGCACAGATACGCAGTATTTT; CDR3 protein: CASSLETKLRTDTQYF
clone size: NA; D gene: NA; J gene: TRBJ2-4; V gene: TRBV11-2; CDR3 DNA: TGTGCCAGCAGCTCTAGCTTCCGAAACATTCAGTACTTC; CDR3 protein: CASSSSFRNIQYF
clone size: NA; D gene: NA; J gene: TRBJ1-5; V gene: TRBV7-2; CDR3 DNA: TGTGCCAGCAGCCCCACAGGTTCCCCCAATCAGCCCCAGCATTTT; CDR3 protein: CASSPTGSPNQPQHF
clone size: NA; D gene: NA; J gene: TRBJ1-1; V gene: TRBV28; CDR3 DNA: TGTGCCAGCAGTTTATCTTGGTCGGGGGATGCGGCTGAAGCTTTCTTT; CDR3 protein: CASSLSWSGDAAEAFF
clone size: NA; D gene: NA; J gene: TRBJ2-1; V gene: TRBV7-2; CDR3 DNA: TGTGCCAGCAGCCCGCTCGGGGGACAGACCAATGAGCAGTTCTTC; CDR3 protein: CASSPLGGQTNEQFF
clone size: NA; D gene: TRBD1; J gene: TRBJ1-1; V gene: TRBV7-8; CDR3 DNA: TGTGCCAGCAGCCCCGCCGGGACAGTTGAAGCTTTCTTT; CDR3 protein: CASSPAGTVEAFF
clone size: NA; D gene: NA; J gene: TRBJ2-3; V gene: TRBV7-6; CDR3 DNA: TGTGCCAGCAGGTCTGAGACGGGAGCGGCAGATACGCAGTATTTT; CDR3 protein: CASRSETGAADTQYF
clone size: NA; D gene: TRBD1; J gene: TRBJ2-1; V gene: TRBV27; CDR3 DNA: TGTGCCAGCAGGGACAGGGGGAATGAGCAGTTCTTC; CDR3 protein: CASRDRGNEQFF
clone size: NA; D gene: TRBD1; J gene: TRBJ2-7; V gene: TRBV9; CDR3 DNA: TGTGCCAGCAGTCGAACAGGGGGCGACTCCTACGAGCAGTACTTC; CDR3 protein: CASSRTGGDSYEQYF
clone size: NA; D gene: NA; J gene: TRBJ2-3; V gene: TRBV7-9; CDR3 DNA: TGTGCCAGCAGCTTAACCCAGGGCGATACGCAGTATTTT; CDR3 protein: CASSLTQGDTQYF
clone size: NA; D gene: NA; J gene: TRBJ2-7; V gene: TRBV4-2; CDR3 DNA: TGTGCCAGCAGCCAAGATAGCCCAGGCGGGACAGACCTTTACTACGAGCAGTACTTC; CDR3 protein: CASSQDSPGGTDLYYEQYF
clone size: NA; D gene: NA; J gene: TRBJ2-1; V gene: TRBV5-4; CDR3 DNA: TGTGCCAGCAGCTTGGCAGGGGTTCCCTACAATGAGCAGTTCTTC; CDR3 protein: CASSLAGVPYNEQFF
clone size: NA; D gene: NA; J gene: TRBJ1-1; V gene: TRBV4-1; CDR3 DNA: TGCGCCAGCAGCCTAAGAGCAGGAACTGAAGCTTTCTTT; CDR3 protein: CASSLRAGTEAFF
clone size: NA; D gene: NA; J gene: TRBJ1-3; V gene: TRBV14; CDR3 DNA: TGTGCCAGCAGCCAAGTCCGGGACACCTTCTCTGGAAACACCATATATTTT; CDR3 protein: CASSQVRDTFSGNTIYF
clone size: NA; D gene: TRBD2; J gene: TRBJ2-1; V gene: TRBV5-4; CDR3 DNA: TGTGCCAGCAGACCGCACTCGGGACTAGCGGGATCGAGCTCCTACAATGAGCAGTTCTTC; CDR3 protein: CASRPHSGLAGSSSYNEQFF
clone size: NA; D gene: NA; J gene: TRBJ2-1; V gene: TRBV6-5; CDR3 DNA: TGTGCCAGCAGCGACCCCGGGACAAGGCAGTTCTTC; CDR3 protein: CASSDPGTRQFF
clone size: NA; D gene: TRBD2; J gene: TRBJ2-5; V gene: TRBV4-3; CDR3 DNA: TGCGCCAGCAGCCAGGGACTAGCTCGAGAGACCCAGTACTTC; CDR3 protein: CASSQGLARETQYF
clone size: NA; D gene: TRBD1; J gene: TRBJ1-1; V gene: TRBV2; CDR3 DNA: TGTGCCAGCACTTCGGGACAGACGAACACTGAAGCTTTCTTT; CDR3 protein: CASTSGQTNTEAFF
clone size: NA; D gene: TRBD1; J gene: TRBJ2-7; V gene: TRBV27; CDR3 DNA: TGTGCCAGCAGTTTGGCAGGGGGAAGGTACGAGCAGTACTTC; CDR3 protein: CASSLAGGRYEQYF
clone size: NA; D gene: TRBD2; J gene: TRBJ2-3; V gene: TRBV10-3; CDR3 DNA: TGTGCCATCAGTGAGTTAGCAGCGGGAGGTGCAGATACGCAGTATTTT; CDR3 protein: CAISELAAGGADTQYF
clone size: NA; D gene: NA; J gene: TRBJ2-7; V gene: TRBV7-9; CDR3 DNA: TGTGCCAGCAGCCCCAACTGGAGCCCCTACGAGCAGTACTTC; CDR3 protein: CASSPNWSPYEQYF
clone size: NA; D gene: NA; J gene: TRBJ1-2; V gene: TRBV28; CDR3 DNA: TGTGCCAGCAGCCCCGGCCGGGTCGCAGCAAACTATGGCTACACCTTC; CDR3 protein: CASSPGRVAANYGYTF
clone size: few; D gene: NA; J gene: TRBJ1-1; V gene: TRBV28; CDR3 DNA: TGTGCCAGCAGCCTGGGACAGAACACTGAAGCTTTCTTT; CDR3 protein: CASSLGQNTEAFF
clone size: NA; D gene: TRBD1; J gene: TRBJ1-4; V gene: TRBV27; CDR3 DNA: TGTGCCAGCAGTAGGGGGCTGTTCAATGAAAAACTGTTTTTT; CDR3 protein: CASSRGLFNEKLFF
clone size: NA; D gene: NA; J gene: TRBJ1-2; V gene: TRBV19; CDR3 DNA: TGTGCCAGTAGTTGGAGTCTAACCAACTATGGCTACACCTTC; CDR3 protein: CASSWSLTNYGYTF
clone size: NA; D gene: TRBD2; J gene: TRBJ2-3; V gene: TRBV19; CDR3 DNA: TGTGCCAGTAGTCGGGGACTAGCGGCTACCACAGATACGCAGTATTTT; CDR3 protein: CASSRGLAATTDTQYF
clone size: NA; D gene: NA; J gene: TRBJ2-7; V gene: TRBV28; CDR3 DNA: TGTGCCAGCAGTTTAGTCTCAGGGGCGCTTACCGAGCAGTACTTC; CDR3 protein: CASSLVSGALTEQYF